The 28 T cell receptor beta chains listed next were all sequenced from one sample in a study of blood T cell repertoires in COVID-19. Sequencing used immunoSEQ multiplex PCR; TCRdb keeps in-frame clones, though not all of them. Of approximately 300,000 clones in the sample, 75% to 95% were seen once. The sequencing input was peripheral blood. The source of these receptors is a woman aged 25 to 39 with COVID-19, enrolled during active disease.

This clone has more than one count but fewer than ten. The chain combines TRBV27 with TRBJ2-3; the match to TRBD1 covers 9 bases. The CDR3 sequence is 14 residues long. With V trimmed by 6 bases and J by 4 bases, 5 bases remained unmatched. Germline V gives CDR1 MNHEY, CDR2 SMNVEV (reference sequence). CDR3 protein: CASSRDRVADTQYF. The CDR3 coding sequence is TGTGCCAGCAGCCGGGACAGGGTTGCAGATACGCAGTATTTT.

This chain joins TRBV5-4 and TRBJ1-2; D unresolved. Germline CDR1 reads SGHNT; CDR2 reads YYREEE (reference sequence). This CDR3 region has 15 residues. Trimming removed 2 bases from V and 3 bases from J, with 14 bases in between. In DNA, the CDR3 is TGTGCCAGCAGCTTAGACGGGAGCGGCGACTATGGCTACACCTTC. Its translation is CASSLDGSGDYGYTF.

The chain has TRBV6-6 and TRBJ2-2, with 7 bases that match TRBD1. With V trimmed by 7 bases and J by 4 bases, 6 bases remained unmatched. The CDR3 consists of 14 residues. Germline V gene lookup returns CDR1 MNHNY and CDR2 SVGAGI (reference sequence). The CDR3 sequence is CASNVDRATGELFF. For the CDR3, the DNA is TGTGCCAGCAACGTAGACAGGGCCACCGGGGAGCTGTTTTTT.

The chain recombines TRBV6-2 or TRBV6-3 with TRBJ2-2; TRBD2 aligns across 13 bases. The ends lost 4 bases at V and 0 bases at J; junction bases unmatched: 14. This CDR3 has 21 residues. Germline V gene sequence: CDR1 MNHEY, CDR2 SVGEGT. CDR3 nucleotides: TGTGCCAGCAGTTCCCTACGGACTAGCGGGGGAAGGATAGCGAACACCGGGGAGCTGTTTTTT. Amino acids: CASSSLRTSGGRIANTGELFF.

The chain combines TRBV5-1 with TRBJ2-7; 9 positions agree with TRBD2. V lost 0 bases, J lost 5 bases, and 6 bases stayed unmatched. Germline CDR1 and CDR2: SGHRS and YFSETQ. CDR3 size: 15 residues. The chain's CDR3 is CASSLVAGGSNEQYF. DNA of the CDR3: TGCGCCAGCAGCTTGGTTGCGGGAGGGTCCAACGAGCAGTACTTC.

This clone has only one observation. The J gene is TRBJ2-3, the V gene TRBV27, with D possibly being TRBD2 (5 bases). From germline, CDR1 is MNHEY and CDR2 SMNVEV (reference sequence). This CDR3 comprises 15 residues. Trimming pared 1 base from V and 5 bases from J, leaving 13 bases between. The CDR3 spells CASSLYAGPGDTQYF. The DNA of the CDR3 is TGTGCCAGCAGTTTATACGCGGGCCCGGGAGATACGCAGTATTTT.

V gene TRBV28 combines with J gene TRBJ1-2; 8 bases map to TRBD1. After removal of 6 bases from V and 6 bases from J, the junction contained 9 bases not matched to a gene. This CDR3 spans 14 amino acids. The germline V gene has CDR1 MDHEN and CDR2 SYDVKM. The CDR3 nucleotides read TGTGCCAGCAGCTGGACAGGGAAGATTGATGGCTACACCTTC. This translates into CASSWTGKIDGYTF.

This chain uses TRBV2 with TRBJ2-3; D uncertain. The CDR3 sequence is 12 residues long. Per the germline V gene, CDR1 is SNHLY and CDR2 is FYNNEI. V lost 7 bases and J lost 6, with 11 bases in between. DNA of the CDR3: TGTGCCAGCACTACGCTCTATGATACGCAGTATTTT. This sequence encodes CASTTLYDTQYF.

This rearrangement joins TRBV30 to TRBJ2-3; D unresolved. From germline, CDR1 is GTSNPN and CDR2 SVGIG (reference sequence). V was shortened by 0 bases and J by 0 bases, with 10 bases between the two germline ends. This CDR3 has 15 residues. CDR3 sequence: CAWSVPTSSTDTQYF. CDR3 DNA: TGTGCCTGGAGTGTACCTACGAGTAGCACAGATACGCAGTATTTT.

Here the CDR3 reads CASSESSTYEQYF. CDR3 bases: TGCGCCAGCAGTGAGTCCAGTACCTACGAGCAGTACTTC. The chain links TRBV10-1 to TRBJ2-7; D is uncertain. The CDR3 runs to 13 residues. Germline V gives CDR1 WNHNN, CDR2 SYGVQD (reference sequence). The V end was cut by 0 bases, the J end by 2 bases, with 5 bases between.

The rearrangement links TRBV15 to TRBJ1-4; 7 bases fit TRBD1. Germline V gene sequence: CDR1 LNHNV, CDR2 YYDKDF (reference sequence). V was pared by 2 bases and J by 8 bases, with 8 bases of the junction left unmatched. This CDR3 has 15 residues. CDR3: CATSRPDRVQEKLFF. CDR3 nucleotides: TGTGCCACCAGCAGACCAGACAGGGTCCAGGAAAAACTGTTTTTT.

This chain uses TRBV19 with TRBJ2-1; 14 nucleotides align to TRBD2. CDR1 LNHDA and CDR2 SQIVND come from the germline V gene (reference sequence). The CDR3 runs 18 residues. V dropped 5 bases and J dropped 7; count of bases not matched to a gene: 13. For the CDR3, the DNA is TGTGCCAGTAGTTCCCATCTGGGACTAGCGGGAGACCGGAATGAGCAGTTCTTC. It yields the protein CASSSHLGLAGDRNEQFF.

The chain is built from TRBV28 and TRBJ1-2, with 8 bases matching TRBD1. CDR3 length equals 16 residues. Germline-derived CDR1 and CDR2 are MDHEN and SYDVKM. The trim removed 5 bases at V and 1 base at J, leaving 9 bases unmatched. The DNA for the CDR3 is TGTGCCAGCAGTACCACCGGACAGGGACTTAACTATGGCTACACCTTC. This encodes CASSTTGQGLNYGYTF.

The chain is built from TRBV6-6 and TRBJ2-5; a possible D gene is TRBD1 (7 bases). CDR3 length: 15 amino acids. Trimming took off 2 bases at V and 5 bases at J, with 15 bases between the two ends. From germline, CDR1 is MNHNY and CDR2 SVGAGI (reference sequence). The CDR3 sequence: CASSYGVGGQETQYF. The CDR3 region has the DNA TGTGCCAGCAGTTACGGGGTGGGGGGACAGGAGACCCAGTACTTC.

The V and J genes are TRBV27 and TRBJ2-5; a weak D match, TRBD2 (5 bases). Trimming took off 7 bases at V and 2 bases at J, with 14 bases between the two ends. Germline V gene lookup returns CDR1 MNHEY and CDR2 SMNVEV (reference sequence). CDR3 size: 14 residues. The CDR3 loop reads CASTELGKQETQYF. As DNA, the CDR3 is TGTGCCAGCACCGAACTCGGGAAACAAGAGACCCAGTACTTC.

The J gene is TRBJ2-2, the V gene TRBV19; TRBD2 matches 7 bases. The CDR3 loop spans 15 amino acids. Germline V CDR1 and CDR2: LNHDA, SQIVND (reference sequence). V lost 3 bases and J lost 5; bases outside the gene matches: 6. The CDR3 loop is CASSIGTRGTGELFF. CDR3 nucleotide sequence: TGTGCCAGTAGTATCGGGACGCGGGGGACCGGGGAGCTGTTTTTT. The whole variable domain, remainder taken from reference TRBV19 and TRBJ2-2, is DGGITQSPKYLFRKEGQNVTLSCEQNLNHDAMYWYRQDPGQGLRLIYYSQIVNDFQKGDIAEGYSVSREKKESFPLTVTSAQKNPTAFYLCASSIGTRGTGELFFGEGSRLTVL.

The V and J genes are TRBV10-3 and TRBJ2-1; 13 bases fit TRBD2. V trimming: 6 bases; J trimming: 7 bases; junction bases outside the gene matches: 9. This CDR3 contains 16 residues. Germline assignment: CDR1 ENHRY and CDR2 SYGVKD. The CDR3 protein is CAISLGGLAGANEQFF. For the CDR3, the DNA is TGTGCCATCAGCCTTGGTGGACTAGCGGGGGCTAATGAGCAGTTCTTC.

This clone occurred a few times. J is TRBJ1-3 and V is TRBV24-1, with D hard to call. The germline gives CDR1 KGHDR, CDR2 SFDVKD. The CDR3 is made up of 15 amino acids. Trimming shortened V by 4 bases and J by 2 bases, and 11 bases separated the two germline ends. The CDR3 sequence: CATSERNDPGNTIYF. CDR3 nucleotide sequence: TGTGCCACCAGTGAGCGGAACGACCCTGGAAACACCATATATTTT.

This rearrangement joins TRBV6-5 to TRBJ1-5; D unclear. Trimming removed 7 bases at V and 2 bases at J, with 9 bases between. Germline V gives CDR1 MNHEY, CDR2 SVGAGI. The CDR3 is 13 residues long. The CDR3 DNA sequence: TGTGCCAGCACCCCGGGTCGCAATCAGCCCCAGCATTTT. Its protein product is CASTPGRNQPQHF.

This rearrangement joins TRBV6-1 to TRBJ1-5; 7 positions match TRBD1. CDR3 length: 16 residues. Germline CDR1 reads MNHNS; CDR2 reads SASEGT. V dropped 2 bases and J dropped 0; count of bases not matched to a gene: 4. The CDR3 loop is CASSEIQGPSNQPQHF. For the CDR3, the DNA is TGTGCCAGCAGTGAAATACAGGGGCCTAGCAATCAGCCCCAGCATTTT.

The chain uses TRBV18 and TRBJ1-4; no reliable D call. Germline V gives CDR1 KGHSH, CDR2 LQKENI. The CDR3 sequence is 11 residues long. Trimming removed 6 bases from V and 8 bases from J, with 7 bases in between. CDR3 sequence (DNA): TGTGCCAGCTCCGCGGCAGAAAAACTGTTTTTT. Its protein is CASSAAEKLFF.

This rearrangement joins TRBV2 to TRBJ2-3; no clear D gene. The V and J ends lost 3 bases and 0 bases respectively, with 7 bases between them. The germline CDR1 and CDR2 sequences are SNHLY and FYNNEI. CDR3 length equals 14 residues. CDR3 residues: CASSDRSSTDTQYF. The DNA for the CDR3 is TGTGCCAGCAGTGATAGATCTAGCACAGATACGCAGTATTTT.

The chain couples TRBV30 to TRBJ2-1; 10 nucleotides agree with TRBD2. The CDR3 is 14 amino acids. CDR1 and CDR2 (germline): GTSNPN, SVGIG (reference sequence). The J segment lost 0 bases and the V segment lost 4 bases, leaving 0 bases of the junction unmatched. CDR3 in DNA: TGTGCCTGGACTAGCGGGAGCTCCTACAATGAGCAGTTCTTC. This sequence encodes CAWTSGSSYNEQFF.

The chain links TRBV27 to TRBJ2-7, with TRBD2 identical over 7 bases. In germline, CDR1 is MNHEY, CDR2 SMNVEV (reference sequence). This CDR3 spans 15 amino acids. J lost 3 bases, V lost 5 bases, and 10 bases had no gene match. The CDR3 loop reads CASSPQTSSSYEQYF. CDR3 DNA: TGTGCCAGCAGTCCCCAGACTAGCTCTAGCTACGAGCAGTACTTC.

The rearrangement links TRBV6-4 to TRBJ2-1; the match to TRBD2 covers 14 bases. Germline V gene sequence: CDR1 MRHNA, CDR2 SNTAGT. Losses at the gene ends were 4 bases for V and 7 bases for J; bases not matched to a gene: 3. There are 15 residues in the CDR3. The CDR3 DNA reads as TGTGCCAGCAGTGGACTAGCGGGAGGGGTTAATGAGCAGTTCTTC. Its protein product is CASSGLAGGVNEQFF.

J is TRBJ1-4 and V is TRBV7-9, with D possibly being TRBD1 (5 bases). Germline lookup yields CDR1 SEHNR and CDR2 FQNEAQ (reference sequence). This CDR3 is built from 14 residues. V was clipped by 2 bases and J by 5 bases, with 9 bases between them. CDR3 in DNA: TGTGCCAGCAGCTTAAGGCAGGGCAATGAAAAACTGTTTTTT. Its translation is CASSLRQGNEKLFF.

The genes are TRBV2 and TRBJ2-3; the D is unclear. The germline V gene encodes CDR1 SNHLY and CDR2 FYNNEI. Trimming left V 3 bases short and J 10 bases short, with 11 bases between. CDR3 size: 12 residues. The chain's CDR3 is CASSDGLPSQYF. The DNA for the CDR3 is TGTGCCAGCAGTGATGGGCTTCCTTCGCAGTATTTT. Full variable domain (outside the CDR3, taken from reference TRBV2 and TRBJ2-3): EPEVTQTPSHQVTQMGQEVILRCVPISNHLYFYWYRQILGQKVEFLVSFYNNEISEKSEIFDDQFSVERPDGSNFTLKIRSTKLEDSAMYFCASSDGLPSQYFGPGTRLTVL.

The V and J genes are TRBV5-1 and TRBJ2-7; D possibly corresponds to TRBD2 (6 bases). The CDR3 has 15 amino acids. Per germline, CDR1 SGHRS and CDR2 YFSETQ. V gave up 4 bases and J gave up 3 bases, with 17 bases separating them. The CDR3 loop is CASSLGEARGYEQYF. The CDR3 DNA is TGCGCCAGCAGCCTGGGGGAGGCAAGGGGCTACGAGCAGTACTTC. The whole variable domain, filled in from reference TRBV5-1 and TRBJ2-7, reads KAGVTQTPRYLIKTRGQQVTLSCSPISGHRSVSWYQQTPGQGLQFLFEYFSETQRNKGNFPGRFSGRQFSNSRSEMNVSTLELGDSALYLCASSLGEARGYEQYFGPGTRLTVT.